Shown below are 20 T cell receptor beta chains from a single sample sequenced in a study of blood T cell repertoires in COVID-19. Profiling relied on immunoSEQ multiplex PCR, and the TCRdb table lists in-frame clones only, not all of them. Of about 400,000 clones detected, 85% to 90% appear once; the ten largest clones hold about 1.7%. The source material was PBMCs or T cells enriched from blood (not recorded which). The receptor source for this set is a woman aged 25 to 39 who had recovered from COVID-19.

This clone was detected only once. The V and J genes are TRBV11-2 and TRBJ1-1, with a possible D match to TRBD1 (6 bases). There are 13 residues in the CDR3. V was shortened by 4 bases and J by 11 bases, with 17 bases between the two germline ends. The germline CDR1 and CDR2 sequences are SGHAT and FQNNGV. The CDR3 DNA reads as TGTGCCAGCAGCTCGGAACAGGGCCTTGGGGCTTTCTTT. Amino acid sequence: CASSSEQGLGAFF.

The chain employs TRBV5-4 and TRBJ1-2; no clear D gene. Germline V gene sequence: CDR1 SGHNT, CDR2 YYREEE (reference sequence). V was clipped by 0 bases and J by 4 bases, with 7 bases between them. This CDR3 spans 13 amino acids. CDR3 nucleotides: TGTGCCAGCAGCTTGGACAATTTCTATGGCTACACCTTC. It yields the protein CASSLDNFYGYTF. The full variable domain, rest sourced from reference TRBV5-4 and TRBJ1-2, is ETGVTQSPTHLIKTRGQQVTLRCSSQSGHNTVSWYQQALGQGPQFIFQYYREEENGRGNFPPRFSGLQFPNYSSELNVNALELDDSALYLCASSLDNFYGYTFGSGTRLTVV.

This chain joins TRBV27 and TRBJ1-2; 9 bases map to TRBD1. This CDR3 is built from 14 residues. After removal of 6 bases from V and 4 bases from J, the junction contained 6 bases not matched to a gene. The germline gives CDR1 MNHEY, CDR2 SMNVEV (reference sequence). The CDR3 sequence is CASSTGGLGYGYTF. The CDR3 region has the DNA TGTGCCAGCAGCACAGGGGGCCTAGGCTATGGCTACACCTTC.

The chain employs TRBV11-2 and TRBJ1-5; unclear D gene. The V end lost 4 bases, the J end lost 6 bases, and 10 bases lay between the germline ends. Germline V gene lookup returns CDR1 SGHAT and CDR2 FQNNGV. CDR3 length: 13 amino acids. The CDR3 loop is CASSSEEGQPQHF. DNA of the CDR3: TGTGCCAGCAGCTCCGAGGAGGGTCAGCCCCAGCATTTT.

The rearrangement links TRBV19 to TRBJ1-6; 9 bases agree with TRBD1. Germline V gives CDR1 LNHDA, CDR2 SQIVND (reference sequence). The CDR3 loop spans 16 amino acids. V was pared by 4 bases and J by 7 bases, with 8 bases of the junction left unmatched. The CDR3 region is CASSKIRTGVNSPLHF. The CDR3, as DNA: TGTGCCAGTAGTAAGATCAGGACAGGGGTAAATTCACCCCTCCACTTT.

J is TRBJ1-1 and V is TRBV7-2, with a weak D call TRBD1 (6 bases). This CDR3 region has 15 residues. Germline V gives CDR1 SGHTA, CDR2 FQGNSA. The germline V and J ends were trimmed by 5 bases and 3 bases, with 16 bases remaining between them. As DNA, the CDR3 is TGTGCCAGCAGCACCCAACAAGGGGGATACACTGAAGCTTTCTTT. It yields the protein CASSTQQGGYTEAFF. Supplemented by reference TRBV7-2 and TRBJ1-1, the full variable domain reads GAGVSQSPSNKVTEKGKDVELRCDPISGHTALYWYRQSLGQGLEFLIYFQGNSAPDKSGLPSDRFSAERTGGSVSTLTIQRTQQEDSAVYLCASSTQQGGYTEAFFGQGTRLTVV.

V usage is TRBV10-3 and J usage is TRBJ1-6, with D possibly TRBD1 on 5 matching bases. V lost 1 base to trimming and J lost 5 bases, with 12 bases between them. The CDR3 has 16 residues. Germline values: CDR1 ENHRY, CDR2 SYGVKD. The CDR3 sequence: CAISEFESRDNSPLHF. The CDR3 DNA reads TGTGCCATCAGTGAGTTCGAGTCCAGGGATAATTCACCCCTCCACTTT.

The CDR3 coding sequence is TGTGCCAGCAGTAGCGCCGGGACAGGGGGCGCCGGCGGCAATCAGCCCCAGCATTTT. Protein: CASSSAGTGGAGGNQPQHF. This chain links TRBV27 with TRBJ1-5, with TRBD1 matching 12 bases. This CDR3 region has 19 residues. V shed 5 bases and J 2 bases; nucleotides not matched to a gene: 13. CDR1 and CDR2 from the germline V gene are MNHEY and SMNVEV (reference sequence).

The genes are TRBV2 and TRBJ2-7, with TRBD1 matching 9 bases. There are 15 residues in the CDR3. V lost 6 bases to trimming and J lost 3 bases; unmatched junction nucleotides: 9. Germline assignment: CDR1 SNHLY and CDR2 FYNNEI. The CDR3 loop is CASRPGQGKHYEQYF. DNA of the CDR3: TGTGCCAGCAGGCCTGGACAGGGGAAGCACTACGAGCAGTACTTC.

The genes are TRBV7-8 and TRBJ1-2, with TRBD1 matching over 9 bases. This CDR3 spans 17 amino acids. Germline loops: CDR1 SGHVS, CDR2 FQNEAQ. V shed 3 bases and J 3 bases; nucleotides not matched to a gene: 11. This chain's CDR3 is CASSLEGQGILHYGYTF. In nucleotides, the CDR3 is TGTGCCAGCAGCTTGGAGGGACAGGGAATTTTGCACTATGGCTACACCTTC.

The J gene is TRBJ2-2, the V gene TRBV28; 9 bases are a match to TRBD2. Per germline, CDR1 MDHEN and CDR2 SYDVKM. V gave up 5 bases and J gave up 4 bases; unmatched junction bases: 11. The CDR3 length is 17 residues. CDR3 protein: CASSLYSGSPLTGELFF. The CDR3 DNA reads as TGTGCCAGCAGTCTGTATAGCGGGAGTCCACTCACCGGGGAGCTGTTTTTT.

The chain couples TRBV5-6 to TRBJ2-3; weak D call: TRBD2 (6 bases). Germline V gives CDR1 SGHDT, CDR2 YYEEEE. Trimming pared 6 bases from V and 3 bases from J, leaving 14 bases between. The CDR3 has 14 residues. CDR3 DNA sequence: TGTGCCAGCATCACGAGTGGGGGGACAGATACGCAGTATTTT. Its protein is CASITSGGTDTQYF.

The chain couples TRBV5-1 to TRBJ1-1, with D uncertain. The CDR3 spans 14 residues. CDR1 is SGHRS, CDR2 YFSETQ, per germline. Trimming shortened V by 4 bases and J by 2 bases, and 12 bases separated the two germline ends. The CDR3 region is CASSTRLSNTEAFF. In DNA, the CDR3 is TGCGCCAGCAGCACCAGACTGAGCAACACTGAAGCTTTCTTT.

This sequence joins TRBV5-6 and TRBJ1-5; TRBD1 aligns across 7 bases. The CDR3 extends over 18 amino acids. Germline-derived CDR1 and CDR2 are SGHDT and YYEEEE. The V and J ends lost 1 base and 4 bases, in that order; junction bases with no gene match: 14. The CDR3, as DNA: TGTGCCAGCAGCTTGACAGGGGACTTACCGAAGTGGAATCAGCCCCAGCATTTT. Amino acids: CASSLTGDLPKWNQPQHF.

The gene calls are TRBV7-8 and TRBJ2-2; 12 bases line up with TRBD2. The germline CDR1 and CDR2 sequences are SGHVS and FQNEAQ. Trimming at V came to 0 bases and at J to 3 bases, leaving 5 bases not matched to a gene. CDR3 length: 18 residues. CDR3 loop: CASSLAPSGRAYTGELFF. In nucleotides, the CDR3 is TGTGCCAGCAGCTTAGCCCCTAGCGGGAGGGCCTACACCGGGGAGCTGTTTTTT. The full variable domain, its missing parts supplied by reference TRBV7-8 and TRBJ2-2, is GAGVSQSPRYKVAKRGQDVALRCDPISGHVSLFWYQQALGQGPEFLTYFQNEAQLDKSGLPSDRFFAERPEGSVSTLKIQRTQQEDSAVYLCASSLAPSGRAYTGELFFGEGSRLTVL.

The chain uses TRBV6-2 or TRBV6-3 and TRBJ1-5, with a possible D match to TRBD1 (5 bases). Trimming left V 4 bases short and J 6 bases short, with 19 bases between. There are 16 residues in the CDR3. CDR1 MNHEY and CDR2 SVGEGT come from the germline V gene. The CDR3 sequence: CASSWEGARKSQPQHF. CDR3 nucleotide sequence: TGTGCCAGCAGTTGGGAAGGGGCGCGAAAAAGTCAGCCCCAGCATTTT.

This clone was recorded only once. In nucleotides, the CDR3 is TGTGCCTCGAGGGACAGGGGAACGTATGAAGCTTTCTTT. This codes for CASRDRGTYEAFF. The V gene is TRBV30, the J gene TRBJ1-1; 10 bases map to TRBD1. After removal of 7 bases from V and 7 bases from J, the junction contained 9 bases not matched to a gene. The CDR3 is made up of 13 amino acids. CDR1 is GTSNPN and CDR2 is SVGIG in the germline V gene (reference sequence).

The chain has TRBV25-1 and TRBJ2-3; 11 positions match TRBD2. Germline CDR1 reads MGHDK; CDR2 reads SYGVNS. CDR3 length equals 17 residues. Unmatched junction bases numbered 6, after V lost 2 bases and J lost 2 bases. The CDR3, as DNA: TGTGCCAGCAGTGAAGGGGGACTAGCGGTAGTCACAGATACGCAGTATTTT. Translated, it gives CASSEGGLAVVTDTQYF. Together with reference TRBV25-1 and TRBJ2-3, the CDR3 gives the full variable domain: EADIYQTPRYLVIGTGKKITLECSQTMGHDKMYWYQQDPGMELHLIHYSYGVNSTEKGDLSSESTVSRIRTEHFPLTLESARPSHTSQYLCASSEGGLAVVTDTQYFGPGTRLTVL.

This chain connects TRBV19 to TRBJ1-5, with 9 positions matching TRBD1. CDR1 and CDR2 (germline): LNHDA, SQIVND (reference sequence). The CDR3 spans 17 residues. V was pared by 9 bases and J by 2 bases, with 14 bases of the junction left unmatched. The CDR3 is CASQLGTGLFGNQPQHF. DNA for the CDR3: TGTGCCAGCCAATTGGGGACAGGGCTCTTTGGCAATCAGCCCCAGCATTTT.

This clone has a handful of counts. The rearrangement uses TRBV27 and TRBJ1-1, with D possibly being TRBD1 (5 bases). CDR1 is MNHEY and CDR2 is SMNVEV in the germline V gene (reference sequence). Deletions cut 4 bases from V and 1 base from J, with 7 bases between. This CDR3 contains 13 residues. Written as DNA, the CDR3 is TGTGCCAGCAGTTATAGGGGGAACACTGAAGCTTTCTTT. It is translated as CASSYRGNTEAFF.